A single sample is the source of the 29 T cell receptor beta chains below, sequenced in a study of cytomegalovirus exposure and HLA in healthy donors. Both 60 Vbeta primers and 13 Jbeta primers went into the PCR. The assay was immunoSEQ multiplex PCR, and TCRdb's table has in-frame clones only and misses some. Here the sample table reports over 100,000 clones. The source material was PBMCs. The receptors stem from a man between 18 and 29 years old in good health and CMV-seronegative.

The chain combines TRBV5-1 with TRBJ2-1, with 12 bases lining up with TRBD2. Germline assignment: CDR1 SGHRS and CDR2 YFSETQ. Trimming at V came to 4 bases and at J to 5 bases, leaving 7 bases not matched to a gene. This CDR3 is 16 amino acids long. CDR3 DNA: TGCGCCAGCAGCGCCTCTAGCGGGAGGGCTCACAATGAGCAGTTCTTC. Translated, it gives CASSASSGRAHNEQFF.

The chain links TRBV18 to TRBJ1-1, with unresolved D. CDR3 length equals 17 residues. Germline V lookup: CDR1 KGHSH, CDR2 LQKENI. The V gene lost 2 bases and the J gene lost 1 base, with 17 bases spanning the gap. This chain's CDR3 is CASSPVGAGSENTEAFF. CDR3 nucleotide sequence: TGTGCCAGCTCACCAGTCGGCGCGGGGTCGGAGAACACTGAAGCTTTCTTT.

The CDR3 DNA is TGCGCCAGCAGCTTGGGGTCCCTATACACAGATACGCAGTATTTT. Protein sequence: CASSLGSLYTDTQYF. The gene calls are TRBV5-1 and TRBJ2-3, with D unresolved. Per the germline V gene, CDR1 is SGHRS and CDR2 is YFSETQ. This CDR3 region has 15 residues. The germline V and J ends were trimmed by 0 bases and 2 bases, with 10 bases remaining between them.

As to this clone: Other nucleotide sequences in the sample specify the same CDR3. V is TRBV9 and J is TRBJ2-2; 7 bases are a match to TRBD2. V lost 2 bases and J lost 5; bases outside the gene matches: 3. This CDR3 comprises 14 residues. Germline CDR1 reads SGDLS; CDR2 reads YYNGEE. The CDR3 reads CASSVGGGTGELFF. The CDR3 DNA follows: TGTGCCAGCAGCGTTGGGGGGGGGACCGGGGAGCTGTTTTTT.

The J gene is TRBJ1-5, the V gene TRBV28; TRBD1 aligns across 8 bases. Germline V gene data show CDR1 as MDHEN and CDR2 as SYDVKM. The CDR3 covers 16 residues. The V gene end was trimmed by 6 bases and the J gene end by 1 base; junction bases not matched to a gene: 8. CDR3: CASSDGTGPSNQPQHF. For the CDR3, the DNA is TGTGCCAGCAGCGATGGGACAGGACCGAGCAATCAGCCCCAGCATTTT. The whole variable domain, filled in from reference TRBV28 and TRBJ1-5, reads DVKVTQSSRYLVKRTGEKVFLECVQDMDHENMFWYRQDPGLGLRLIYFSYDVKMKEKGDIPEGYSVSREKKERFSLILESASTNQTSMYLCASSDGTGPSNQPQHFGDGTRLSIL.

The chain uses TRBV27 and TRBJ2-7; possibly TRBD2 for D (6 bases). Germline loops: CDR1 MNHEY, CDR2 SMNVEV (reference sequence). This CDR3 is built from 18 residues. V lost 3 bases to trimming and J lost 6 bases, with 27 bases between them. CDR3 region: CASSFAPPLRGPLLEQYF. CDR3 coding DNA: TGTGCCAGCAGTTTCGCCCCTCCGTTGCGGGGACCGCTACTCGAGCAGTACTTC.

The rearrangement joins TRBV7-3 to TRBJ2-7; D possibly corresponds to TRBD2 (5 bases). This CDR3 has 15 amino acids. V lost 5 bases to trimming and J lost 4 bases, with 18 bases between them. Looked up from germline, CDR1 is SGHTA and CDR2 is FQGTGA. CDR3 amino acids: CASSPESGKDYEQYF. CDR3 sequence (DNA): TGTGCCAGCAGCCCGGAAAGCGGAAAAGATTACGAGCAGTACTTC. Full variable domain (rest looked up from reference TRBV7-3 and TRBJ2-7): GAGVSQTPSNKVTEKGKYVELRCDPISGHTALYWYRQSLGQGPEFLIYFQGTGAADDSGLPNDRFFAVRPEGSVSTLKIQRTERGDSAVYLCASSPESGKDYEQYFGPGTRLTVT.

V usage is TRBV2 and J usage is TRBJ1-4; 8 bases match TRBD1. CDR3 length: 15 residues. With 2 bases clipped from V and 4 bases from J, the junction kept 3 bases outside the gene matches. Germline CDR1 and CDR2: SNHLY and FYNNEI. DNA of the CDR3: TGTGCCAGCAGTGAACCACAGGGGGTTAATGAAAAACTGTTTTTT. This sequence encodes CASSEPQGVNEKLFF.

The CDR3 sequence: CASSLEAGPTYEQYF. The CDR3 region has the DNA TGCGCCAGCAGCTTGGAGGCAGGGCCAACCTACGAGCAGTACTTC. V and J are TRBV5-1 and TRBJ2-7; TRBD1 might be the D (5 bases). The V end was cut by 0 bases, the J end by 2 bases, with 12 bases between. The CDR3 spans 15 residues. The germline gives CDR1 SGHRS, CDR2 YFSETQ.

The chain combines TRBV7-2 with TRBJ1-1; no firm D call. CDR1 and CDR2 (germline): SGHTA, FQGNSA. There are 13 residues in the CDR3. Trimming cost V 4 bases and J 0 bases, with 6 bases left between them. Here the CDR3 reads CASSSLMNTEAFF. Here the CDR3 DNA reads TGTGCCAGCAGCTCACTCATGAACACTGAAGCTTTCTTT. The entire variable domain, with the rest obtained from reference TRBV7-2 and TRBJ1-1, is as follows: GAGVSQSPSNKVTEKGKDVELRCDPISGHTALYWYRQSLGQGLEFLIYFQGNSAPDKSGLPSDRFSAERTGGSVSTLTIQRTQQEDSAVYLCASSSLMNTEAFFGQGTRLTVV.

The chain recombines TRBV11-2 with TRBJ2-3; D gene uncertain. The length of the CDR3 is 12 residues. Germline V gene sequence: CDR1 SGHAT, CDR2 FQNNGV. Trimming cost V 3 bases and J 7 bases, with 8 bases left between them. CDR3 amino acids: CASSFEQHTQYF. For the CDR3, the DNA is TGTGCCAGCAGCTTCGAACAGCATACGCAGTATTTT.

J is TRBJ2-3 and V is TRBV4-3; 9 bases are shared with TRBD1. CDR3 length equals 16 residues. J lost 5 bases, V lost 2 bases, and 8 bases had no gene match. The germline gives CDR1 LGHNA, CDR2 YSLEER. The CDR3 reads CASSQLPGQGGDTQYF. The CDR3 DNA is TGCGCCAGCAGCCAACTACCGGGACAGGGTGGAGATACGCAGTATTTT.

V gene TRBV10-3 combines with J gene TRBJ2-3; D may be TRBD2 (6 bases). Looked up from germline, CDR1 is ENHRY and CDR2 is SYGVKD. V was clipped by 3 bases and J by 4 bases, with 11 bases between them. The CDR3 contains 14 residues. The CDR3 sequence: CAISDGGVSDTQYF. CDR3 nucleotides: TGTGCCATCAGTGACGGGGGAGTGTCAGATACGCAGTATTTT.

This chain joins TRBV2 and TRBJ2-7; 8 bases align to TRBD1. Looked up from germline, CDR1 is SNHLY and CDR2 is FYNNEI. J was trimmed by 4 bases and V by 6 bases; bases with no gene match: 8. CDR3 length: 14 residues. In nucleotides, the CDR3 is TGTGCCAGCAGGCCGCCCGGACAGGGATACGAGCAGTACTTC. It yields the protein CASRPPGQGYEQYF.

This sequence joins TRBV7-3 and TRBJ1-2; TRBD1 matches 9 bases. The CDR3 is 13 amino acids. The V segment lost 5 bases and the J segment 6 bases; nucleotides outside the gene matches: 4. CDR1 is SGHTA and CDR2 is FQGTGA in the germline V gene. The CDR3 nucleotides read TGTGCCAGCAGCCCGACAGGGGGTGATGGCTACACCTTC. Amino acid sequence: CASSPTGGDGYTF.

The V gene is TRBV18, the J gene TRBJ2-1, with 15 bases aligning to TRBD2. Per the germline V gene, CDR1 is KGHSH and CDR2 is LQKENI. This CDR3 is built from 16 residues. With V trimmed by 3 bases and J by 9 bases, 6 bases remained unmatched. CDR3 loop: CASSPNPGLAGGEQFF. Written as DNA, the CDR3 is TGTGCCAGCTCACCTAATCCGGGACTAGCGGGGGGTGAGCAGTTCTTC.

The chain has TRBV29-1 and TRBJ1-5; no clear D gene. There are 13 residues in the CDR3. The V gene's germline CDR1 is SQVTM and CDR2 ANQGSEA. Trimming shortened V by 4 bases and J by 6 bases, and 13 bases separated the two germline ends. CDR3 amino acids: CSVGPSGGQPQHF. In DNA form, the CDR3 reads TGCAGCGTTGGACCCTCGGGAGGTCAGCCCCAGCATTTT. Combining the CDR3 with reference TRBV29-1 and TRBJ1-5 gives the whole variable domain SAVISQKPSRDICQRGTSLTIQCQVDSQVTMMFWYRQQPGQSLTLIATANQGSEATYESGFVIDKFPISRPNLTFSTLTVSNMSPEDSSIYLCSVGPSGGQPQHFGDGTRLSIL.

This rearrangement joins TRBV19 to TRBJ1-5; TRBD1 matches at 7 bases. The ends lost 7 bases at V and 0 bases at J; junction bases unmatched: 6. CDR1 and CDR2 (germline): LNHDA, SQIVND (reference sequence). There are 15 residues in the CDR3. The CDR3, as DNA: TGTGCCAGTATCCGGGACAGTAATAGCAATCAGCCCCAGCATTTT. It encodes CASIRDSNSNQPQHF.

This chain uses TRBV6-5 with TRBJ1-5, with 7 bases fitting TRBD1. The V gene end was trimmed by 8 bases and the J gene end by 6 bases; junction bases not matched to a gene: 10. Germline-derived CDR1 and CDR2 are MNHEY and SVGAGI. The CDR3 sequence is 14 residues long. CDR3 DNA sequence: TGTGCCAGCTCCGAGGGGCAGGGGGGTCAGCCCCAGCATTTT. This gives the protein CASSEGQGGQPQHF.

The chain combines TRBV13 with TRBJ1-1, with 9 bases identical to TRBD1. Germline V gene data show CDR1 as PRHDT and CDR2 as FYEKMQ (reference sequence). With V trimmed by 5 bases and J by 6 bases, 7 bases remained unmatched. The CDR3 is 14 residues long. Here the CDR3 reads CASSLGTGIAEAFF. CDR3 coding DNA: TGTGCCAGCAGCCTCGGGACAGGGATCGCTGAAGCTTTCTTT.

V usage is TRBV19 and J usage is TRBJ2-7; 8 bases agree with TRBD1. In germline, CDR1 is LNHDA, CDR2 SQIVND (reference sequence). Germline trimming cut 5 bases from V and 1 base from J; bases unmatched to any gene: 10. This CDR3 is built from 16 residues. CDR3 region: CASSPVQGANSYEQYF. The CDR3 DNA reads as TGTGCCAGTAGTCCCGTCCAGGGGGCCAATTCCTACGAGCAGTACTTC.

The J gene is TRBJ2-2, the V gene TRBV27, with a weak D call TRBD2 (5 bases). The length of the CDR3 is 18 residues. V lost 0 bases and J lost 0, with 14 bases in between. Germline V CDR1 and CDR2: MNHEY, SMNVEV (reference sequence). The CDR3: CASSLSWGDEPNTGELFF. CDR3 DNA sequence: TGTGCCAGCAGTTTATCGTGGGGAGACGAGCCGAACACCGGGGAGCTGTTTTTT.

The rearrangement joins TRBV29-1 to TRBJ1-1; D is possibly TRBD1 (5 bases). There are 14 residues in the CDR3. The germline V gene encodes CDR1 SQVTM and CDR2 ANQGSEA. Trimming left V 3 bases short and J 0 bases short, with 11 bases between. The CDR3 region is CSVDPTALNTEAFF. The CDR3 DNA sequence: TGCAGCGTTGACCCGACAGCGTTGAACACTGAAGCTTTCTTT.

The rearrangement links TRBV19 to TRBJ2-7; 12 bases line up with TRBD2. The CDR3 is 13 amino acids. V trimming: 5 bases; J trimming: 4 bases; junction bases outside the gene matches: 0. Germline CDR1 is LNHDA and CDR2 is SQIVND (reference sequence). CDR3 protein: CASSGTSGYEQYF. The CDR3 nucleotides are TGTGCCAGTAGTGGGACTAGCGGGTACGAGCAGTACTTC.

The genes are TRBV9 and TRBJ2-7; TRBD1 aligns across 7 bases. V shed 0 bases, J shed 5 bases, and the junction held 5 bases outside the gene matches. Germline CDR1 SGDLS, CDR2 YYNGEE. The CDR3 contains 14 residues. This CDR3 reads CASSVDRGLHEQYF. CDR3 in DNA: TGTGCCAGCAGCGTAGACAGGGGTCTACACGAGCAGTACTTC. The full variable domain, its missing parts supplied by reference TRBV9 and TRBJ2-7, is DSGVTQTPKHLITATGQRVTLRCSPRSGDLSVYWYQQSLDQGLQFLIQYYNGEERAKGNILERFSAQQFPDLHSELNLSSLELGDSALYFCASSVDRGLHEQYFGPGTRLTVT.

The rearrangement links TRBV6-1 to TRBJ2-5; D not certain. Germline CDR1 reads MNHNS; CDR2 reads SASEGT. V was pared by 4 bases and J by 6 bases, with 15 bases between. The length of the CDR3 is 14 residues. The CDR3 sequence: CASSVDNTRQTQYF. The CDR3 DNA reads as TGTGCCAGCAGTGTAGACAACACGAGACAGACCCAGTACTTC.

CDR3 amino acids: CASSRTTSTDTQYF. DNA for the CDR3: TGTGCCAGCAGTCGAACGACTAGCACAGATACGCAGTATTTT. V and J are TRBV28 and TRBJ2-3; no definite D call. The V gene lost 5 bases and the J gene lost 0 bases, with 9 bases spanning the gap. CDR3 length: 14 residues. The germline V gene has CDR1 MDHEN and CDR2 SYDVKM.

The chain couples TRBV2 to TRBJ1-3; D unclear. Germline V gene data show CDR1 as SNHLY and CDR2 as FYNNEI. V was trimmed by 11 bases and J by 3 bases, leaving 20 bases between them. This CDR3 spans 15 amino acids. This CDR3 reads CASRLQSMVGNTIYF. In DNA, the CDR3 is TGTGCCTCCCGGTTACAGAGTATGGTTGGAAACACCATATATTTT.

The chain carries TRBV27 and TRBJ2-7, with TRBD1 matching 8 bases. The germline V gene encodes CDR1 MNHEY and CDR2 SMNVEV (reference sequence). This CDR3 has 14 amino acids. The ends lost 2 bases at V and 9 bases at J; junction bases unmatched: 9. CDR3 residues: CASSLGDRTKGQYF. The CDR3 DNA reads TGTGCCAGCAGTTTAGGGGACAGGACAAAAGGGCAGTACTTC.